The following is a TCR beta chain sequence with its context. The data derive from a study of T cell clones after liver transplantation. At the level of the study: Samples came from ITN030ST, which attempted immunosuppression withdrawal within 2 years of liver transplantation. At least one year of complete immunosuppression withdrawal without enzymes over twice normal defined tolerance.

V was shortened by 1 base and J by 2 bases, with 7 bases between the two germline ends. Germline V lookup: CDR1 LGHNA, CDR2 YSLEER. The CDR3 contains 14 residues. The repertoire was sequenced with immunoSEQ multiplex PCR; TCRdb's copy has only in-frame clones and lacks some. The table has more than 65,000 clones, 90% seen once; the top ten hold 2% to 3%. The source is a human donor who received a liver transplant. This chain connects TRBV4-3 to TRBJ2-3; tentatively, D is TRBD2 (6 bases). Material: CD4+ T cells from blood, obtained before liver transplant. The CDR3 spells CASSQAGDTDTQYF. The CDR3 nucleotides are TGCGCCAGCAGCCAAGCGGGAGACACAGATACGCAGTATTTT.